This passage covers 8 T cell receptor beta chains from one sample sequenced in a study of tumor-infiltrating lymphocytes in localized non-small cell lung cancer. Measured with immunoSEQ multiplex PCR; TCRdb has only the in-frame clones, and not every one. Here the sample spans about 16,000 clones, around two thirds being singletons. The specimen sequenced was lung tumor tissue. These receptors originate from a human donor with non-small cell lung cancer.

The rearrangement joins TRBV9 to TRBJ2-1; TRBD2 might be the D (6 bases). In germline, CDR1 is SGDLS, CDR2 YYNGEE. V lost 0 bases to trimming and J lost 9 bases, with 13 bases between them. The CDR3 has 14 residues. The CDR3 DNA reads TGTGCCAGCAGCGTAGAGTCGGGGGTTGGTGAGCAGTTCTTC. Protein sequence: CASSVESGVGEQFF.

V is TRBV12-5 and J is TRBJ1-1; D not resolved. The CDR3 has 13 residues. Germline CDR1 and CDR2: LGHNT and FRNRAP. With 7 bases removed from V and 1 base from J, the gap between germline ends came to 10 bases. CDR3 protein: CASAPRENTEAFF. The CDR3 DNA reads TGTGCTAGTGCCCCGAGGGAGAACACTGAAGCTTTCTTT.

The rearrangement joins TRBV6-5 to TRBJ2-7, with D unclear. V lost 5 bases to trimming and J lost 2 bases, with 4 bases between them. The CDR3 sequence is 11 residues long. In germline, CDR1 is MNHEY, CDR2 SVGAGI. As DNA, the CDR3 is TGTGCCAGCAGTGAGACCTACGAGCAGTACTTC. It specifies CASSETYEQYF.

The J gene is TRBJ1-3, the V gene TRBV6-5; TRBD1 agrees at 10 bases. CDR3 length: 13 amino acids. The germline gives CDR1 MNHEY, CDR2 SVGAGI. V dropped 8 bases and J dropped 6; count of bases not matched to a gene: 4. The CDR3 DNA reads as TGTGCCAGCGCGACAGGGGGCAAAAACACCATATATTTT. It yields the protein CASATGGKNTIYF.

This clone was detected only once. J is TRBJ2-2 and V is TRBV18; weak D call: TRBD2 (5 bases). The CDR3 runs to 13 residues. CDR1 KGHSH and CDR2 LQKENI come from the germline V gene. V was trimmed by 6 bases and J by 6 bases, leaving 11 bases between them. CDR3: CASSERESGELFF. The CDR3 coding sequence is TGTGCCAGCTCTGAAAGGGAGTCCGGGGAGCTGTTTTTT. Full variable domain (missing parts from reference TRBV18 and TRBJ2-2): NAGVMQNPRHLVRRRGQEARLRCSPMKGHSHVYWYRQLPEEGLKFMVYLQKENIIDESGMPKERFSAEFPKEGPSILRIQQVVRGDSAAYFCASSERESGELFFGEGSRLTVL.

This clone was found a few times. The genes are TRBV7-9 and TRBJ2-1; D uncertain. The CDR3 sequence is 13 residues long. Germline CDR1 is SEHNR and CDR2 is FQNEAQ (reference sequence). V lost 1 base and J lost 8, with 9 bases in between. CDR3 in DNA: TGTGCCAGCAGCTTAGGGGTTTGGGATGAGCAGTTCTTC. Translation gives CASSLGVWDEQFF. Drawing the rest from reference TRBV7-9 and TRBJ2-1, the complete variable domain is DTGVSQNPRHKITKRGQNVTFRCDPISEHNRLYWYRQTLGQGPEFLTYFQNEAQLEKSRLLSDRFSAERPKGSFSTLEIQRTEQGDSAMYLCASSLGVWDEQFFGPGTRLTVL.

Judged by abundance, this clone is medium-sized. In nucleotides, the CDR3 is TGTGCCAGCAGCTTATTGACAGGGCATGGCTACACCTTC. This encodes CASSLLTGHGYTF. V usage is TRBV7-9 and J usage is TRBJ1-2; 7 bases align to TRBD1. The junction had 3 bases not matched to a gene; V was cut back by 2 bases and J by 6 bases. CDR1 is SEHNR and CDR2 is FQNEAQ in the germline V gene (reference sequence). This CDR3 comprises 13 residues.

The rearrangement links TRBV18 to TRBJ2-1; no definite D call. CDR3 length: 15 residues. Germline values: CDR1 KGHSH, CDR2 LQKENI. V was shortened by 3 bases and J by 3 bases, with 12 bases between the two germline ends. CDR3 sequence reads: CASSPGWDYYNEQFF. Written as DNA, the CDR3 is TGTGCCAGCTCACCGGGTTGGGATTACTACAATGAGCAGTTCTTC.